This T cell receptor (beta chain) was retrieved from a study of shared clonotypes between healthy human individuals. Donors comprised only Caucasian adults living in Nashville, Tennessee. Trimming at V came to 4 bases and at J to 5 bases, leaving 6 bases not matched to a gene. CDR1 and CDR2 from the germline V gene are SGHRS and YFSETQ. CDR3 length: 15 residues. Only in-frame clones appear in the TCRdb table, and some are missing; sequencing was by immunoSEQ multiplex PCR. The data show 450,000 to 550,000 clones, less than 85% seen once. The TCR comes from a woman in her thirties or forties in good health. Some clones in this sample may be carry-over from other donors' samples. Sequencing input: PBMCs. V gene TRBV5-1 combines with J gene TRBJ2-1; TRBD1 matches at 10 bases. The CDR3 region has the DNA TGCGCCAGCAGCCCGGGACAGGGGAACCACAATGAGCAGTTCTTC. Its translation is CASSPGQGNHNEQFF.